This record looks at one TCR beta chain sequence and its context. Its antigen is unidentified. Healthy individuals who donated bone marrow served as the donors. Unrecorded immune exposures were likely, despite nominal health at sampling. CDR1 MNHEY and CDR2 SVGAGI come from the germline V gene. The CDR3 spans 14 residues. Trimming stripped 5 bases from V and 2 bases from J, with 11 bases between. The record originates from a study of cytomegalovirus exposure and HLA in healthy donors. Notes on the study in general: As a later analysis showed, several of the most significant clusters appeared to be linked to common viral pathogens.

Vbeta (60) and Jbeta (13) primers were used in the PCR. In the original processing: The authors later counted 70 million to 85 million unique TCR beta chains, some 12 million of them shared. Generated by immunoSEQ multiplex PCR, the TCRdb table keeps only in-frame clones and is missing some. V and J calls and clone size are given by that table; D and trimming were obtained from the DNA. Reported are approximately 110,000 clones; the ten largest clones contain around 4%. The receptor comes from a man aged 18 to 30 in good health and CMV-seronegative. V and J are TRBV6-5 and TRBJ2-3; unclear D gene. Sequenced input: PBMCs. The CDR3, as DNA: TGTGCCAGCAGTCCTATCGACTCCACAGATACGCAGTATTTT. This encodes CASSPIDSTDTQYF.